A selection of T cell receptor beta chains follows, all from one sample in a study of identical twins. TCRdb re-derived calls from the 5' RACE reads in MiXCR, one entry per CDR3 protein. The table includes approximately 890,000 distinct CDR3 sequences, roughly an eighth detected once. The sample was also linked to a second study, of yellow fever vaccine responses in identical twins.

Source material: PBMCs. These receptors all stem from a woman aged 18-30 years in good health. Each CDR3 is given with its conserved first and last residue. D genes are given only for firm matches. Clone size is stated in some rows and not others, as once, few, many or a class when expanded.

J gene | clone size | V gene | D gene | CDR3 protein | CDR3 DNA
TRBJ2-7 | - | TRBV4-1 | TRBD2 | CASGGRLGEQYF | TGCGCCAGCGGCGGGAGACTCGGCGAGCAGTACTTC
TRBJ2-2 | - | TRBV12-3/TRBV12-4 | - | CASSATITNTGELFF | TGTGCCAGCAGTGCGACTATTACGAACACCGGGGAGCTGTTTTTT
TRBJ2-5 | few | TRBV3-1 | TRBD2 | CASSQSGTSGGETQYF | TGTGCCAGCAGCCAATCCGGGACTAGCGGGGGCGAGACCCAGTACTTC
TRBJ1-2 | - | TRBV20-1 | - | CSALQGKKDGYTF | TGCAGTGCTCTGCAGGGGAAAAAGGATGGCTACACCTTC
TRBJ2-7 | few | TRBV6-2/TRBV6-3 | TRBD2 | CASSYQLAGGKQYF | TGTGCCAGCAGTTATCAACTAGCGGGAGGGAAGCAGTACTTC
TRBJ2-3 | - | TRBV7-6 | - | CASSLRSLSGWVADTQYF | TGTGCCAGCAGCTTACGGTCTTTATCGGGTTGGGTAGCAGATACGCAGTATTTT
TRBJ1-4 | few | TRBV5-1 | - | CASRQATNEKLFF | TGCGCCAGCAGGCAGGCAACTAATGAAAAACTGTTTTTT
TRBJ2-3 | - | TRBV12-3/TRBV12-4 | - | CASSPPTGGNTDTQYF | TGTGCCAGCAGTCCTCCTACCGGTGGGAACACAGATACGCAGTATTTT
TRBJ2-7 | many | TRBV25-1 | - | CASAKVVGRGVEGWEQYF | TGTGCCAGCGCCAAAGTAGTGGGGCGCGGGGTAGAGGGGTGGGAGCAGTACTTC
TRBJ1-1 | few | TRBV20-1 | - | CSAREVRSLWTEAFF | TGCAGTGCTAGAGAGGTCAGGTCCCTATGGACTGAAGCTTTCTTT
TRBJ2-3 | - | TRBV4-1 | - | CASSQGSFLDTDTQYF | TGCGCCAGCAGCCAAGGATCATTCTTAGACACAGATACGCAGTATTTT
TRBJ1-2 | - | TRBV5-1 | - | CASRGRGGYTF | TGCGCCAGCAGGGGTCGTGGTGGCTACACCTTC
TRBJ2-5 | - | TRBV20-1 | TRBD1 | CSAHSGQQYF | TGCAGTGCCCACTCGGGACAGCAGTACTTC
TRBJ1-5 | - | TRBV2 | - | CASQAQAHQPQHF | TGTGCCAGTCAGGCCCAGGCTCATCAGCCCCAGCATTTT
TRBJ2-7 | many | TRBV27 | - | CASSLGQGPYEQYF | TGCGCCAGCAGCTTGGGGCAGGGACCCTACGAGCAGTACTTC
TRBJ2-3 | many | TRBV10-3 | TRBD2 | CAISEWASGGNADTQYF | TGTGCCATCAGTGAATGGGCTAGCGGGGGGAACGCAGATACGCAGTATTTT
TRBJ2-4 | many | TRBV10-3 | - | CAISWTSPGAKNIQYF | TGTGCCATCAGTTGGACTTCCCCGGGAGCCAAAAACATTCAGTACTTC
TRBJ2-3 | - | TRBV24-1 | - | CATSDPLGSSTDTQYF | TGTGCCACCAGTGATCCTCTCGGCAGTAGCACAGATACGCAGTATTTT
TRBJ1-4 | few | TRBV6-1 | - | CASSEVEVSVLFF | TGTGCCAGCAGTGAAGTGGAGGTATCAGTACTGTTTTTT
TRBJ2-1 | - | TRBV3-1 | - | CASSQDLDPGAGEQFF | TGTGCCAGCAGCCAAGATTTAGACCCCGGGGCCGGTGAGCAGTTCTTC
TRBJ1-1 | many | TRBV5-1 | - | CASSFAGTEAFF | TGCGCCAGCAGCTTCGCAGGCACTGAAGCTTTCTTT
TRBJ2-5 | once | TRBV10-3 | TRBD2 | CASSGGGKYQETQYF | TGTGCCAGCTCGGGCGGGGGGAAGTACCAAGAGACCCAGTACTTC
TRBJ1-1 | - | TRBV20-1 | - | CSASPGGMNTEAFF | TGCAGTGCTAGTCCGGGAGGAATGAACACTGAAGCTTTCTTT